This T cell receptor beta chain was sequenced for a study of CD8 T cells in ankylosing spondylitis. Study-wide points: From matched ankylosing spondylitis synovial fluid, disease-linked clones were reportedly recovered at significantly enriched levels. Apparently characteristic of ankylosing spondylitis blood was a TCR beta motif (eight highly homologous variants). Disease-linked clones, CD8+, were relatively rare in peripheral blood.

In making TCR beta libraries, quantitative 5'-RACE with molecular barcodes was used. TCRdb ran MiXCR on the 5' RACE reads and lists one entry per CDR3 protein. This table holds roughly 700,000 distinct CDR3 sequences, under 20% found once. The CDR3 is 15 residues long. The V gene lost 1 base and the J gene lost 0 bases, with 9 bases spanning the gap. Germline V CDR1 and CDR2: SGHKS, YYEKEE (reference sequence). Details on this clonotype: The target antigen is unknown.

This clonotype was sampled from a male donor with ankylosing spondylitis. Source material: blood, either unsorted or a sorted T cell fraction (not recorded which). The V and J genes are TRBV5-5 and TRBJ2-3; the D is unclear. CDR3 in DNA: TGTGCCAGCAGCTTGTGGCAGGCCAGCACAGATACGCAGTATTTT. Amino acids: CASSLWQASTDTQYF.